The 29 T cell receptor beta chains reported below all come from one sample, sequenced in a study of vaccination and CD4 T cells after COVID-19. TCRdb used MiXCR to reprocess the PCR reads, holding one entry per CDR3 protein. The sample comprises tens of thousands of distinct CDR3 sequences, roughly 51% of which are singletons, and more than 1% rests with the top ten. Sequencing used CD4+ T cells from blood, obtained before SARS-CoV-2 vaccination. The receptors come from a human donor who had recovered from COVID-19.

The chain is built from TRBV6-1 and TRBJ1-2; unclear D gene. V was trimmed by 7 bases and J by 4 bases, leaving 13 bases between them. Germline V gene data show CDR1 as MNHNS and CDR2 as SASEGT. The length of the CDR3 is 13 residues. DNA for the CDR3: TGTGCCAGCACCCCCACGCTCGCCTATGGCTACACCTTC. This encodes CASTPTLAYGYTF.

The table lists this clonotype with a count of one. V usage is TRBV2 and J usage is TRBJ2-3; no clear D gene. CDR1 is SNHLY, CDR2 FYNNEI, per germline. This CDR3 contains 13 residues. Trimming shortened V by 7 bases and J by 0 bases, and 8 bases separated the two germline ends. The CDR3 sequence: CASTAESTDTQYF. CDR3 DNA: TGTGCCAGCACGGCGGAGAGCACAGATACGCAGTATTTT. The full variable domain, with the rest looked up from reference TRBV2 and TRBJ2-3, is EPEVTQTPSHQVTQMGQEVILRCVPISNHLYFYWYRQILGQKVEFLVSFYNNEISEKSEIFDDQFSVERPDGSNFTLKIRSTKLEDSAMYFCASTAESTDTQYFGPGTRLTVL.

This clonotype was seen a handful of times. The chain is built from TRBV27 and TRBJ1-5, with D possibly matching TRBD1 (5 bases). Looked up from germline, CDR1 is MNHEY and CDR2 is SMNVEV (reference sequence). CDR3 length equals 13 residues. The V and J ends lost 6 bases and 7 bases respectively, with 13 bases between them. The CDR3 spells CASRVDGAQPQHF. In DNA form, the CDR3 reads TGTGCCAGCAGGGTAGATGGGGCCCAGCCCCAGCATTTT.

This clonotype came up a few times. The V gene is TRBV28, the J gene TRBJ1-5, with 7 nucleotides matching TRBD1. Trimming cost V 2 bases and J 5 bases; bases outside gene matches: 9. The length of the CDR3 is 16 residues. Germline values: CDR1 MDHEN, CDR2 SYDVKM. The DNA of the CDR3 is TGTGCCAGCAGTTTAATAGGAGGGGGCAGGGATCAGCCCCAGCATTTT. Its translation is CASSLIGGGRDQPQHF.

The rearrangement links TRBV20-1 to TRBJ2-2; possible D gene TRBD2, 6 bases. The germline CDR1 and CDR2 sequences are DFQATT and SNEGSKA (reference sequence). V lost 2 bases, J lost 3 bases, and 10 bases lay in between. The CDR3 runs 14 residues. CDR3 protein: CSARPGLHTGELFF. The CDR3, as DNA: TGCAGTGCTAGACCGGGACTCCACACCGGGGAGCTGTTTTTT.

V gene TRBV7-9 combines with J gene TRBJ2-3, with D perhaps TRBD2 (6 bases). The germline CDR1 and CDR2 sequences are SEHNR and FQNEAQ (reference sequence). Trimming took off 2 bases at V and 2 bases at J, with 14 bases between the two ends. The CDR3 consists of 16 residues. The CDR3 loop reads CASSLIGGPHTDTQYF. CDR3 nucleotide sequence: TGTGCCAGCAGCTTAATCGGGGGACCGCACACAGATACGCAGTATTTT.

This clonotype was detected a few times. The V call is TRBV7-8, the J call TRBJ2-7; D ambiguous. Trimming removed 5 bases at V and 0 bases at J, with 5 bases between. Per germline, CDR1 SGHVS and CDR2 FQNEAQ. This CDR3 has 12 residues. The CDR3 nucleotides read TGTGCCAGCAGCCCGTTCTCCTACGAGCAGTACTTC. Translating gives CASSPFSYEQYF.

This rearrangement joins TRBV12-3 or TRBV12-4 to TRBJ1-5, with unresolved D. Trimming removed 2 bases from V and 4 bases from J, with 9 bases in between. This CDR3 contains 14 residues. Here the CDR3 DNA reads TGTGCCAGCAGTTTATTGGACGGAAATCAGCCCCAGCATTTT. It specifies CASSLLDGNQPQHF.

This clonotype has a handful of counts. The rearrangement joins TRBV6-1 to TRBJ1-1; possibly TRBD1 for D (6 bases). Germline lookup yields CDR1 MNHNS and CDR2 SASEGT. V lost 6 bases and J lost 3, with 23 bases in between. The CDR3 runs 17 residues. CDR3 loop: CASRVNGGAGSYTEAFF. The DNA for the CDR3 is TGTGCCAGCAGGGTGAACGGGGGCGCCGGTTCGTACACTGAAGCTTTCTTT.

The chain couples TRBV6-1 to TRBJ1-5; TRBD1 matches at 9 bases. The CDR3 loop spans 17 amino acids. CDR1 and CDR2 from the germline V gene are MNHNS and SASEGT. The V and J ends lost 3 bases and 0 bases, in that order; junction bases with no gene match: 6. The CDR3: CASSEWTGANSNQPQHF. The DNA for the CDR3 is TGTGCCAGCAGTGAGTGGACAGGGGCTAATAGCAATCAGCCCCAGCATTTT.

The CDR3 nucleotides read TGCAGTGCTAGGACGGGGCAGGGAGTAAACACCATATATTTT. Protein sequence: CSARTGQGVNTIYF. This chain joins TRBV20-1 and TRBJ1-3; possibly TRBD1 for D (5 bases). Germline V lookup: CDR1 DFQATT, CDR2 SNEGSKA (reference sequence). This CDR3 region has 14 residues. Deletions cut 3 bases from V and 6 bases from J, with 15 bases between.

This chain links TRBV24-1 with TRBJ2-5; TRBD2 is a possible D gene (6 bases). This CDR3 contains 15 residues. Germline loops: CDR1 KGHDR, CDR2 SFDVKD. The V and J ends lost 5 bases and 5 bases respectively, with 17 bases between them. The CDR3: CATSVSRGTRETQYF. The CDR3 region has the DNA TGTGCCACCAGTGTCTCCCGGGGGACGCGGGAGACCCAGTACTTC.

This clonotype has just a few counts. This chain connects TRBV27 to TRBJ2-3; 7 nucleotides agree with TRBD1. Germline-derived CDR1 and CDR2 are MNHEY and SMNVEV (reference sequence). The CDR3 is 14 amino acids. V lost 2 bases and J lost 7; bases outside the gene matches: 6. The CDR3 sequence is CASSLGQGVNTQYF. CDR3 in DNA: TGTGCCAGCAGTTTAGGGCAGGGGGTGAATACGCAGTATTTT.

This clonotype was detected a few times. J is TRBJ2-2 and V is TRBV15, with 12 positions matching TRBD2. Losses at the gene ends were 4 bases for V and 5 bases for J; bases not matched to a gene: 11. The germline gives CDR1 LNHNV, CDR2 YYDKDF (reference sequence). This CDR3 contains 18 residues. This CDR3 is CATSTALVTSGRTGELFF. CDR3 DNA sequence: TGTGCCACCAGCACGGCTCTCGTAACTAGCGGGAGGACCGGGGAGCTGTTTTTT.

The chain is built from TRBV5-1 and TRBJ2-7; 7 bases are shared with TRBD2. The V gene end was trimmed by 4 bases and the J gene end by 2 bases; junction bases not matched to a gene: 9. The V gene's germline CDR1 is SGHRS and CDR2 YFSETQ. This CDR3 has 15 amino acids. Written as DNA, the CDR3 is TGCGCCAGCAGCCCCGCGGGAGCGGCTGCCTACGAGCAGTACTTC. Translation: CASSPAGAAAYEQYF.

This clonotype has more than one count but fewer than ten. V and J are TRBV6-2 or TRBV6-3 and TRBJ1-5; 12 positions agree with TRBD1. The trim removed 7 bases at V and 2 bases at J, leaving 15 bases unmatched. The germline gives CDR1 MNHEY, CDR2 SVGEGT. The CDR3 contains 19 residues. CDR3 sequence (DNA): TGTGCCAGCACCTTAATTCCGGGACAGGGGGCCGGAGGCAATCAGCCCCAGCATTTT. Protein sequence: CASTLIPGQGAGGNQPQHF.

This clonotype was found a few times. The chain recombines TRBV6-2 or TRBV6-3 with TRBJ2-2, with D possibly matching TRBD2 (5 bases). Deletions cut 0 bases from V and 7 bases from J, with 12 bases between. The CDR3 is 15 residues long. The germline CDR1 and CDR2 sequences are MNHEY and SVGEGT. The chain's CDR3 is CASSYSPEGSGELFF. In nucleotides, the CDR3 is TGTGCCAGCAGTTACTCCCCCGAGGGTAGCGGGGAGCTGTTTTTT.

This clonotype occurred a few times. This chain joins TRBV24-1 and TRBJ2-5; weak D call: TRBD2 (5 bases). Germline assignment: CDR1 KGHDR and CDR2 SFDVKD. This CDR3 spans 14 amino acids. The V end was cut by 3 bases, the J end by 3 bases, with 10 bases between. The DNA of the CDR3 is TGTGCCACCAGTGATCCGACGAGGGAAGAGACCCAGTACTTC. Its protein is CATSDPTREETQYF.

This clonotype was counted between two and nine times. The chain combines TRBV18 with TRBJ1-6; 9 bases fit TRBD1. V dropped 2 bases and J dropped 7; count of bases not matched to a gene: 9. Germline CDR1 reads KGHSH; CDR2 reads LQKENI. The CDR3 is 17 amino acids. The CDR3 protein is CASSPGDRVFANSPLHF. CDR3 bases: TGTGCCAGCTCACCAGGGGACAGGGTGTTTGCGAATTCACCCCTCCACTTT.

V gene TRBV7-9 combines with J gene TRBJ2-7; either TRBD1 or TRBD2 may supply D (7 bases each). From germline, CDR1 is SEHNR and CDR2 FQNEAQ (reference sequence). The CDR3 length is 16 residues. The V gene lost 2 bases and the J gene lost 3 bases, with 17 bases spanning the gap. The CDR3 DNA is TGTGCCAGCAGCTTACCCCCAGGGGGAGGGGTCTACGAGCAGTACTTC. Translating gives CASSLPPGGGVYEQYF.

V gene TRBV6-1 combines with J gene TRBJ2-7; 12 bases are a match to TRBD2. Per germline, CDR1 MNHNS and CDR2 SASEGT. Trimming took 2 bases from V and 2 from J; bases not matched to a gene: 4. The CDR3 covers 16 residues. The CDR3 DNA reads as TGTGCCAGCAGTGAAACGGCTAGCGGGAGGGCCTACGAGCAGTACTTC. This encodes CASSETASGRAYEQYF.

This clonotype was observed a handful of times. CDR3 region: CSAQNPGLAGTADTQYF. For the CDR3, the DNA is TGCAGTGCTCAAAACCCCGGACTAGCGGGAACGGCAGATACGCAGTATTTT. The rearrangement uses TRBV20-1 and TRBJ2-3; 12 bases map to TRBD2. The CDR3 is 17 amino acids. Per germline, CDR1 DFQATT and CDR2 SNEGSKA (reference sequence). The ends lost 5 bases at V and 4 bases at J; junction bases unmatched: 13.

This chain links TRBV6-1 with TRBJ2-2, with 9 bases aligning to TRBD2. J lost 1 base, V lost 6 bases, and 3 bases had no gene match. This CDR3 contains 15 residues. From germline, CDR1 is MNHNS and CDR2 SASEGT. The CDR3 nucleotides read TGTGCCAGCAGCCGCGGGAGGGGGAACACCGGGGAGCTGTTTTTT. It codes for CASSRGRGNTGELFF.

CDR3 DNA sequence: TGTGCCAGCAGTGAAGCAGCCGGGTTGTATGAGCAGTTCTTC. Protein sequence: CASSEAAGLYEQFF. This chain connects TRBV2 to TRBJ2-1, with unresolved D. The CDR3 has 14 amino acids. The germline CDR1 and CDR2 sequences are SNHLY and FYNNEI. Trimming removed 0 bases from V and 8 bases from J, with 11 bases in between.

The chain employs TRBV24-1 and TRBJ2-1; the match to TRBD2 covers 11 bases. The CDR3 runs to 16 residues. The germline gives CDR1 KGHDR, CDR2 SFDVKD. The ends lost 3 bases at V and 9 bases at J; junction bases unmatched: 9. The CDR3 loop reads CATSDKTSGAVIEQFF. For the CDR3, the DNA is TGTGCCACCAGTGATAAGACTAGCGGGGCCGTCATTGAGCAGTTCTTC.

The CDR3 nucleotides read TGTGCCAGCAAGGAGCGGGGCACAGATACGCAGTATTTT. The encoded protein is CASKERGTDTQYF. The V and J genes are TRBV6-1 and TRBJ2-3, with a weak D call TRBD2 (6 bases). This CDR3 comprises 13 residues. The ends were cut back, 7 bases at V and 1 base at J, with 9 bases in the middle. CDR1 and CDR2 (germline): MNHNS, SASEGT.

The chain recombines TRBV20-1 with TRBJ2-5; 16 nucleotides match TRBD2. Germline CDR1 is DFQATT and CDR2 is SNEGSKA (reference sequence). The CDR3 totals 16 residues. J gave up 5 bases and V 3 bases, and 6 bases lay outside the gene matches. The CDR3 is CSARGLAGGPGETQYF. The CDR3 coding sequence is TGCAGTGCTAGGGGACTAGCGGGAGGGCCAGGGGAGACCCAGTACTTC.

The chain joins TRBV7-7 to TRBJ2-5; 15 bases agree with TRBD2. Germline V lookup: CDR1 SSHAT, CDR2 FNYEAQ (reference sequence). CDR3 length: 15 amino acids. J lost 5 bases, V lost 4 bases, and 2 bases had no gene match. The CDR3, as DNA: TGTGCCAGCAGCTCCGGACTAGCGGGAGGGGAGACCCAGTACTTC. This translates into CASSSGLAGGETQYF.

The chain couples TRBV18 to TRBJ2-6; D gene unclear. The CDR3 extends over 18 amino acids. Germline V gene data show CDR1 as KGHSH and CDR2 as LQKENI. Trimming removed 2 bases from V and 0 bases from J, with 14 bases in between. The chain's CDR3 is CASSPNTLASSGANVLTF. CDR3 coding DNA: TGTGCCAGCTCACCAAACACCTTAGCCTCCTCTGGGGCCAACGTCCTGACTTTC.